Listed below are T cell receptor beta chains from one sample, sequenced in a study of technical replicates of blood from four donors. Generated by immunoSEQ multiplex PCR, the TCRdb table keeps only in-frame clones and is missing some. The sample yields about 97,000 clones, about 94% seen once. Material: T cells isolated from PBMCs. These receptor sequences come from a human donor in good health. Each CDR3 is given with its conserved first and last residue. Fields, in order: V gene, clone size, D gene, J gene, CDR3 DNA, CDR3 protein. D genes are given only for firm matches. Part of the rows lack a size; the others show once, few, many or a class for expanded clones.

TRBV5-1	NA	TRBD2	TRBJ2-1	TGCGCCAGCAGCTTGGAAGCGGGAGGGCCCAATGAGCAGTTCTTC	CASSLEAGGPNEQFF
TRBV7-9	once	NA	TRBJ2-2	TGTGCCAGCAGCTTAGACCCCGGCACCGGGGAGCTGTTTTTT	CASSLDPGTGELFF
TRBV28	NA	NA	TRBJ2-1	TGTGCCAGCAGCCCCCCAGCGGACAATGAGCAGTTCTTC	CASSPPADNEQFF
TRBV15	NA	NA	TRBJ1-3	TGTGCCACAGCGCCCGGGATATCTGGAAACACCATATATTTT	CATAPGISGNTIYF
TRBV9	NA	TRBD2	TRBJ2-1	TGTGCCAGCAGCCCCTACTCGAGCGGGAGTCAATTAAATGAGCAGTTCTTC	CASSPYSSGSQLNEQFF
TRBV2	NA	TRBD1	TRBJ2-7	TGTGCCAGCAGTGAAGCGGACAGGGGCAATTCCTACGAGCAGTACTTC	CASSEADRGNSYEQYF
TRBV28	NA	TRBD1	TRBJ2-7	TGTGCCAGCAGGCTGACAGGGGGCCACGAGCAGTACTTC	CASRLTGGHEQYF
TRBV28	NA	TRBD1	TRBJ1-2	TGTGCCAGCCATCAGGGACAGGGGTTTTTTCATGGCTACACCTTC	CASHQGQGFFHGYTF
TRBV15	NA	NA	TRBJ2-6	TGTGCCACCAGCAGAGATCATTCTGGGGCCAACGTCCTGACTTTC	CATSRDHSGANVLTF
TRBV21-1	NA	NA	TRBJ1-1	TGTGCCAGCAGCAAAGTGGTGACAGGGGGCGACGCTTTCTTT	CASSKVVTGGDAFF
TRBV29-1	NA	TRBD1	TRBJ1-2	TGCAGCGGAGGGGGCCCCCATGGCTACACCTTC	CSGGGPHGYTF
TRBV6-1	NA	TRBD2	TRBJ2-3	TGTGCCAGCAGGGGACTAGCGGGAGGGGATGCGCAGTATTTT	CASRGLAGGDAQYF
TRBV27	NA	TRBD2	TRBJ2-5	TGTGCCAGCAGTCTAGGGACTAGCGGGAGGCGAGAGACCCAGTACTTC	CASSLGTSGRRETQYF
TRBV19	NA	NA	TRBJ2-1	TGTGCCAGTAGAGTCTCGGGGGTTTTCAATGAGCAGTTCTTC	CASRVSGVFNEQFF